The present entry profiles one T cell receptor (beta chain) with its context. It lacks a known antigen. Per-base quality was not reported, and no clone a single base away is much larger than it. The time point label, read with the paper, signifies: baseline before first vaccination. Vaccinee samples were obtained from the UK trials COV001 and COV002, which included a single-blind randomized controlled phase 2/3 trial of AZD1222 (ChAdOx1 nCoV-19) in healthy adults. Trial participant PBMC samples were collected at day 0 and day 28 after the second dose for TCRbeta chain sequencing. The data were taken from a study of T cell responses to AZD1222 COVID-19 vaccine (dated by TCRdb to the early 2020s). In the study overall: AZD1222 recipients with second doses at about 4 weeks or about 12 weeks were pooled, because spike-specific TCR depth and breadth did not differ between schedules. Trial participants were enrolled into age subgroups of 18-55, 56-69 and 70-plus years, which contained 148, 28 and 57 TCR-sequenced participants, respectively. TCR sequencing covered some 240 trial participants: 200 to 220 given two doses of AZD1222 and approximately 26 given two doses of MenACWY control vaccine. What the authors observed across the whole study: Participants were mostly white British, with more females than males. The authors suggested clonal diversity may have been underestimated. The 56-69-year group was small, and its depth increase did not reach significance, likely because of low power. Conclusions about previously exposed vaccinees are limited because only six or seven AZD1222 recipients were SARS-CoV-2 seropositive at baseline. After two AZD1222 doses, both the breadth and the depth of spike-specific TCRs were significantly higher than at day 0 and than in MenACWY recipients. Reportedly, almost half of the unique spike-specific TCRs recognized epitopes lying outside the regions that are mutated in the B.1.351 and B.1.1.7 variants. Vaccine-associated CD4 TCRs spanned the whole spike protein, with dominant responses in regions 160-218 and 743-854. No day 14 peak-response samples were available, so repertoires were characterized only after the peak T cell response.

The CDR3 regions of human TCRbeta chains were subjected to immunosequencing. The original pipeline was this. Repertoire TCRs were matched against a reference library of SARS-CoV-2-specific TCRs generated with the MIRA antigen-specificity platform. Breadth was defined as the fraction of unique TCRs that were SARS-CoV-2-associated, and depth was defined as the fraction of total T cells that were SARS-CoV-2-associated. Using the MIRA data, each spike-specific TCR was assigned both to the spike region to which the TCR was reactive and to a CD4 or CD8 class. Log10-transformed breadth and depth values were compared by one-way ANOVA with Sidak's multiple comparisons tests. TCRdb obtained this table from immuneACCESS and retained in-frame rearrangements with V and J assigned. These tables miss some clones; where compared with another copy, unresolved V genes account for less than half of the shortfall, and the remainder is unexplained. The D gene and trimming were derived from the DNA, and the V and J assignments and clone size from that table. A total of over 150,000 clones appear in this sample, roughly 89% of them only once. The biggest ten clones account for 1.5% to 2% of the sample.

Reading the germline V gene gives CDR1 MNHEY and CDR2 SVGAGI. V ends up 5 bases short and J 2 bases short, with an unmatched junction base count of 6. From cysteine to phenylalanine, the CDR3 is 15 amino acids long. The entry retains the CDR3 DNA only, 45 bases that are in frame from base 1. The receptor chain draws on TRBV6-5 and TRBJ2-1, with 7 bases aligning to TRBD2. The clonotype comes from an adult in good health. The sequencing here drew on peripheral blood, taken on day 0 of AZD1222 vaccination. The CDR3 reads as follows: CASSPLAGAYNEQFF. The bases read TGTGCCAGCAGTCCCCTCGCGGGGGCCTACAATGAGCAGTTCTTC.